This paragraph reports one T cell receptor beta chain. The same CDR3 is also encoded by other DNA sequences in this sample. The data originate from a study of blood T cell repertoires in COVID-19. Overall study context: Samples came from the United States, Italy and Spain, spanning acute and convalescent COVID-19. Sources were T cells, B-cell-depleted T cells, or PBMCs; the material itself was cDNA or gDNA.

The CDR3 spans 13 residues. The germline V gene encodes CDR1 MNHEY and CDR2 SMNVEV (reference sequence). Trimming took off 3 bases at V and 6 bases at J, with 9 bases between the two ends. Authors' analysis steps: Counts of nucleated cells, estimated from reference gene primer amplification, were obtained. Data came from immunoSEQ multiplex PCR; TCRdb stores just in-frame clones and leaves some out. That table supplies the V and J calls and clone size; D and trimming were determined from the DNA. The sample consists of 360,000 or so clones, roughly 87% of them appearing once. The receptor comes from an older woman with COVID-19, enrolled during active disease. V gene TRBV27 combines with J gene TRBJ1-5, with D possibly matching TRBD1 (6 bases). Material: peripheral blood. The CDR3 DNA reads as TGTGCCAGCAGTTTGGGGGGGGCTCAGCCCCAGCATTTT. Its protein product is CASSLGGAQPQHF.